The rows below give T cell receptor beta chains drawn from one sample of a study of blood T cell repertoires in COVID-19. The repertoire was sequenced with immunoSEQ multiplex PCR; TCRdb's copy has only in-frame clones and lacks some. The sample holds under 400,000 clones, 90% seen once. Sequences were obtained from peripheral blood. These receptor sequences come from a woman in her 30s with COVID-19, enrolled during active disease. Each CDR3 is given with its conserved first and last residue. The order of the fields is V gene, D gene, J gene, clone size, CDR3 DNA, CDR3 protein. The D gene is left open where the match is weak. For some rows the clone size is stated as once, few or many, or as a class when expanded; others skip it.

>TRBV19|TRBD1|TRBJ1-5|.
TGTGCCAGTAGTATAGATGGGACAGGGAACAATCAGCCCCAGCATTTT
CASSIDGTGNNQPQHF
>TRBV30|TRBD1|TRBJ1-2|.
TGTGCCTGGAGTCGAAATCCCCTCGGGACAGGTCTGCATTATGGCTACACCTTC
CAWSRNPLGTGLHYGYTF
>TRBV24-1|TRBD2|TRBJ2-1|.
TGTGCCATCTCCGGGAGGCAGTCCTACAATGAGCAGTTCTTC
CAISGRQSYNEQFF
>TRBV7-9|TRBD2|TRBJ2-5|.
TGTGCCAGCAGCGTAGCGGGGCAGGGTCTAGGAGAGACCCAGTACTTC
CASSVAGQGLGETQYF
>TRBV7-9|TRBD1|TRBJ1-4|.
TGTGCCAGCAGCTTACGACAGGGGGCTTCAACTAATGAAAAACTGTTTTTT
CASSLRQGASTNEKLFF
>TRBV25-1|.|TRBJ1-1|few
TGTGCCAGCAGTGAATCGGGTGGACGAGGGAATGAAGCTTTCTTT
CASSESGGRGNEAFF
>TRBV5-1|.|TRBJ1-1|few
TGCGCCAGCAGCTTGGAAGGCGGGCGGCGGGCTGAAGCTTTCTTT
CASSLEGGRRAEAFF
>TRBV6-5|.|TRBJ1-5|.
TGTGCCAGCACCTCAGGAGGGATCACTCAGCCCCAGCATTTT
CASTSGGITQPQHF
>TRBV28|.|TRBJ1-1|few
TGTGCCAGCAGTTGGGGGGGACACGGGAACACTGAAGCTTTCTTT
CASSWGGHGNTEAFF
>TRBV2|TRBD1|TRBJ2-7|.
TGTGCCAGCAGTTGGACAGGGGTAGACTACGAGCAGTACTTC
CASSWTGVDYEQYF
>TRBV6-5|.|TRBJ1-1|.
TGTGCCACAGAAGACAGGTTGAACACTGAAGCTTTCTTT
CATEDRLNTEAFF
>TRBV19|.|TRBJ1-2|once
TGTGCCAGTAGTATTGAGGGTCCCTCTGGCTACACCTTC
CASSIEGPSGYTF
>TRBV28|TRBD1|TRBJ1-1|.
TGTGCCAGCAGGGTTGGGACAGCGGCGAACACTGAAGCTTTCTTT
CASRVGTAANTEAFF
>TRBV19|TRBD1|TRBJ1-1|.
TGTGCCAGTTTTACGAGACAGGGCAGGGGCACTGAAGCTTTCTTT
CASFTRQGRGTEAFF
>TRBV6-5|TRBD1|TRBJ1-1|.
TGTGCCAGCAAGAACAGGGGGAAGGTATCTGAAGCTTTCTTT
CASKNRGKVSEAFF
>TRBV5-1|TRBD1|TRBJ1-2|.
TGCGCCAGCAGTTCGGGACAGGGGAGCGGCTACACCTTC
CASSSGQGSGYTF
>TRBV6-6|.|TRBJ1-2|.
TGTGCCAGCAGCTCCTCGGGGGCCACCCGTCTCAACATACCCTATGGCTACACCTTC
CASSSSGATRLNIPYGYTF
>TRBV30|TRBD1|TRBJ1-4|.
TGTGCCTGGAGTGCTTCGGACAGGGGTGATGAAAAACTGTTTTTT
CAWSASDRGDEKLFF
>TRBV11-3|TRBD1|TRBJ2-3|.
TGTGCCAGCAGCGAGGGACAGGGCGTAGATACGCAGTATTTT
CASSEGQGVDTQYF
>TRBV19|TRBD2|TRBJ2-7|.
TGTGCCAGTGCGACTAGCGGGAGCTCTTCCTACGAGCAGTACTTC
CASATSGSSSYEQYF
>TRBV30|.|TRBJ2-3|.
TGTGCCTGGAGACGGGCGGGATGGGGTAAAGATACGCAGTATTTT
CAWRRAGWGKDTQYF
>TRBV2|.|TRBJ1-1|.
TGTGCCAGCAGTGTCGCGGAACTTGAAGCTTTCTTT
CASSVAELEAFF
>TRBV29-1|TRBD1|TRBJ2-7|.
TGCAGCGTTGAAAGACCGGGACAGGGTGTCGGTGAGCAGTACTTC
CSVERPGQGVGEQYF